The T cell receptor beta chain under discussion was sequenced for a study of cytomegalovirus exposure and HLA in healthy donors. The CDR3 contains 11 residues. Trimming removed 5 bases at V and 6 bases at J, with 8 bases between. Per germline, CDR1 DFQATT and CDR2 SNEGSKA (reference sequence). Overall study results and limits: Altogether, 150 to 200 TCR beta chains were recorded as cytomegalovirus-associated.

In the case of this clone: Its cognate antigen is unknown.

Both 60 Vbeta primers and 13 Jbeta primers went into the PCR. TCRdb's copy holds only in-frame clones and misses some; the assay was immunoSEQ multiplex PCR. The repertoire table contains about 50,000 clones. The material sequenced was PBMCs. V and J are TRBV20-1 and TRBJ2-1, with D possibly being TRBD2 (5 bases). The source of this sequence is a man aged 18 to 29 in good health and CMV-seropositive. Here the CDR3 reads CSAWTGNEQFF. Written as DNA, the CDR3 is TGCAGTGCTTGGACTGGCAATGAGCAGTTCTTC.